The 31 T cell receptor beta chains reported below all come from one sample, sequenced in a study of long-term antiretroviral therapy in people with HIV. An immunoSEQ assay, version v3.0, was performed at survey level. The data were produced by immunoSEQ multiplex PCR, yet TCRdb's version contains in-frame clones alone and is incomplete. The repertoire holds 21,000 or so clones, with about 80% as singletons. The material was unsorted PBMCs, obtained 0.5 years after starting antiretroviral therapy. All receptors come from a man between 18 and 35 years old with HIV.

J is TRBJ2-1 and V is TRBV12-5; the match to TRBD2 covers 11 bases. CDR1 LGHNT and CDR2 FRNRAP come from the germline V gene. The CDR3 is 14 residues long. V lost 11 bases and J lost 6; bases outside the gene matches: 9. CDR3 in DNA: TGTGCTTGCGGGAGTAGCGGGAGGGCCAATGAGCAGTTCTTC. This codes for CACGSSGRANEQFF.

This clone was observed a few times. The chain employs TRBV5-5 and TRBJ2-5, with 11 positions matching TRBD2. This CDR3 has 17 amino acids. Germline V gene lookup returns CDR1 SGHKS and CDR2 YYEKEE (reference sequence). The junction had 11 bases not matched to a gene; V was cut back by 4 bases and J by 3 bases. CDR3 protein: CASSQSWSSGGEETQYF. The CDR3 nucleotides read TGTGCCAGCAGCCAAAGTTGGAGTAGCGGGGGGGAAGAGACCCAGTACTTC.

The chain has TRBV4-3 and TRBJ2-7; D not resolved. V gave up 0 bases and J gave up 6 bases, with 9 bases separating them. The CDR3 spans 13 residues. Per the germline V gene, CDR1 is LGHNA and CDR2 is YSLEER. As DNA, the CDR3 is TGCGCCAGCAGCCAAGATAACAAGGGCGAGCAGTACTTC. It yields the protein CASSQDNKGEQYF.

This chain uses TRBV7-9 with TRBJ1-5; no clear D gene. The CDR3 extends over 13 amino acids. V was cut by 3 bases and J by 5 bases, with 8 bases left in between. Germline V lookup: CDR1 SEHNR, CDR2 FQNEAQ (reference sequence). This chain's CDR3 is CASSLADYQPQHF. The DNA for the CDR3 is TGTGCCAGCAGCTTGGCCGATTATCAGCCCCAGCATTTT.

The CDR3 nucleotides are TGTGCCAGCAGTTACTTCCTTGGGGACACCGGGGAGCTGTTTTTT. Its translation: CASSYFLGDTGELFF. V and J are TRBV6-5 and TRBJ2-2; D not resolved. V shed 1 base and J shed 3 bases, with 9 bases lying between them. The length of the CDR3 is 15 residues. Germline V lookup: CDR1 MNHEY, CDR2 SVGAGI.

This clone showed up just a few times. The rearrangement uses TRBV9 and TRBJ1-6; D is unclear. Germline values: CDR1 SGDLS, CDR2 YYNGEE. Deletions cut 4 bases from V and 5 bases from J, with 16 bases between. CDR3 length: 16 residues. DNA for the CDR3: TGTGCCAGCAGCCTACTTGGACCAGACGATAATTCACCCCTCCACTTT. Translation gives CASSLLGPDDNSPLHF.

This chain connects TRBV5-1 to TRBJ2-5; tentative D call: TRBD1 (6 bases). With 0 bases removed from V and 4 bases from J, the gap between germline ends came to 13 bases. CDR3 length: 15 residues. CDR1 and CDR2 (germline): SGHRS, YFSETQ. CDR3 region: CASSLGTTGRETQYF. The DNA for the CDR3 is TGCGCCAGCAGCTTGGGGACGACAGGAAGAGAGACCCAGTACTTC.

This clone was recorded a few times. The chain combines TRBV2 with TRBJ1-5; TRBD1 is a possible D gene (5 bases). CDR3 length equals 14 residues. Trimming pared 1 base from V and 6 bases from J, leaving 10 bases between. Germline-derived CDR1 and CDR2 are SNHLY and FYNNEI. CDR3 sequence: CASSEERGLQPQHF. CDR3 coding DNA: TGTGCCAGCAGTGAAGAAAGGGGCCTTCAGCCCCAGCATTTT.

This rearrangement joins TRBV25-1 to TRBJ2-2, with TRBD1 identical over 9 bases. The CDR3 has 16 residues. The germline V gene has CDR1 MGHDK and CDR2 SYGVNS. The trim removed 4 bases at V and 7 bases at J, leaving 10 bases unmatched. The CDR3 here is CASSAGGQGRIGELFF. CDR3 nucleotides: TGTGCCAGCAGTGCGGGTGGACAGGGGAGAATCGGGGAGCTGTTTTTT.

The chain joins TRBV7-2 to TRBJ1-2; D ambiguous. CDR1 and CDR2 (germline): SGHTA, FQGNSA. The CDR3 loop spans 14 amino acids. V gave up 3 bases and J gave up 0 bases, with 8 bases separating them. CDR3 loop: CASSFSASNYGYTF. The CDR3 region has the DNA TGTGCCAGCAGCTTTTCTGCTTCTAACTATGGCTACACCTTC.

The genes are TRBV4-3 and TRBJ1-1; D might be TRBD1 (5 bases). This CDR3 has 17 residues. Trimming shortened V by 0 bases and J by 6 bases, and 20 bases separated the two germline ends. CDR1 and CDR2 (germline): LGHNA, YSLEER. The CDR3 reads CASSQDPIPTGAAEAFF. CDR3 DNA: TGCGCCAGCAGCCAAGATCCGATTCCCACTGGGGCCGCTGAAGCTTTCTTT.

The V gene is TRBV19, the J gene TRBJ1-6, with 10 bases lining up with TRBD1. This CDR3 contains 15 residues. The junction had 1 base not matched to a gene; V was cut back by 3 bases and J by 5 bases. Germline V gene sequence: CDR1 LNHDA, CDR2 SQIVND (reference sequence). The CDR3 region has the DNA TGTGCCAGTAGTATCGGGACAGGGGATAATTCACCCCTCCACTTT. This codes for CASSIGTGDNSPLHF.

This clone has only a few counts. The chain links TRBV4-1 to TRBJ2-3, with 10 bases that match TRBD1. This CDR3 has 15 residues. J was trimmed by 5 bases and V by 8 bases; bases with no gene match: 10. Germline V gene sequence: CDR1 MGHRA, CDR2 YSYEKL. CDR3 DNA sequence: TGCGCCAGCGACCGAGGACAGGGGGACGGAGATACGCAGTATTTT. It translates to CASDRGQGDGDTQYF.

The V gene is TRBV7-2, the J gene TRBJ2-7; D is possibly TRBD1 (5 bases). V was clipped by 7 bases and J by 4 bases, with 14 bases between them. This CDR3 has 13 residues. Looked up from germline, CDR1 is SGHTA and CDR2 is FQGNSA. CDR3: CASNPQGSYEQYF. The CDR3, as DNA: TGTGCCAGCAACCCCCAGGGTTCTTACGAGCAGTACTTC.

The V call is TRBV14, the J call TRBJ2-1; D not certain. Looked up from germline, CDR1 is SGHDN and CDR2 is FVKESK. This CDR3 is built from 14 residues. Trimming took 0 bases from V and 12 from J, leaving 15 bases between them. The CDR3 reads CASSQDRFIKGQFF. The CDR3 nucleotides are TGTGCCAGCAGCCAAGATCGTTTCATTAAGGGGCAGTTCTTC.

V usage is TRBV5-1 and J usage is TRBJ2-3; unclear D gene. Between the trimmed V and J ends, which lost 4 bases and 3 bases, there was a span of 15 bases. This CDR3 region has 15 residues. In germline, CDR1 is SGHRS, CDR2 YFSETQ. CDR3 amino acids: CASSLFPTTTDTQYF. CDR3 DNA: TGCGCCAGCAGCCTTTTCCCGACGACGACAGATACGCAGTATTTT.

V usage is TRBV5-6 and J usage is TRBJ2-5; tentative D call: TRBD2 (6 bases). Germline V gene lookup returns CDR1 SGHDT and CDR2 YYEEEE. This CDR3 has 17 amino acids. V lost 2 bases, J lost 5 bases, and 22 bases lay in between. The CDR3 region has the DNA TGTGCCAGCAGCTTATTTAGTGGGACTCAGAGGCGGGAGACCCAGTACTTC. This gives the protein CASSLFSGTQRRETQYF. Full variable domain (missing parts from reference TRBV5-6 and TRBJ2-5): DAGVTQSPTHLIKTRGQQVTLRCSPKSGHDTVSWYQQALGQGPQFIFQYYEEEERQRGNFPDRFSGHQFPNYSSELNVNALLLGDSALYLCASSLFSGTQRRETQYFGPGTRLLVL.

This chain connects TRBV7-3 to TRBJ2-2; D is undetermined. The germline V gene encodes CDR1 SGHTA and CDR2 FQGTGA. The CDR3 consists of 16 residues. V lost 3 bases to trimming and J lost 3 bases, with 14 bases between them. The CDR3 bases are TGTGCCAGCAGCTTCCGAAAAGGGCCAGACACCGGGGAGCTGTTTTTT. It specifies CASSFRKGPDTGELFF. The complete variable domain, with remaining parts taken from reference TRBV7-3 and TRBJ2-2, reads GAGVSQTPSNKVTEKGKYVELRCDPISGHTALYWYRQSLGQGPEFLIYFQGTGAADDSGLPNDRFFAVRPEGSVSTLKIQRTERGDSAVYLCASSFRKGPDTGELFFGEGSRLTVL.

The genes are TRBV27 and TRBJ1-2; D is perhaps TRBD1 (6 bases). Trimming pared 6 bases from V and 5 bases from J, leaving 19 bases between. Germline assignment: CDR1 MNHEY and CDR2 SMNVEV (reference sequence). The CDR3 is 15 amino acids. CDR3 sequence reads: CASRNLKGGTYGYTF. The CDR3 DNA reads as TGTGCCAGCAGAAATTTGAAAGGGGGAACATATGGCTACACCTTC.

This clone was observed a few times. CDR3 coding DNA: TGTGCCAGCAGCAGACAAGGGGCCGGGGAGCTGTTTTTT. Translating it yields CASSRQGAGELFF. This chain joins TRBV7-3 and TRBJ2-2; possible D gene TRBD1, 5 bases. Trimming took 5 bases from V and 6 from J, leaving 10 bases between them. The germline V gene has CDR1 SGHTA and CDR2 FQGTGA. This CDR3 has 13 amino acids. The variable domain in full, with the rest retrieved from reference TRBV7-3 and TRBJ2-2, is GAGVSQTPSNKVTEKGKYVELRCDPISGHTALYWYRQSLGQGPEFLIYFQGTGAADDSGLPNDRFFAVRPEGSVSTLKIQRTERGDSAVYLCASSRQGAGELFFGEGSRLTVL.

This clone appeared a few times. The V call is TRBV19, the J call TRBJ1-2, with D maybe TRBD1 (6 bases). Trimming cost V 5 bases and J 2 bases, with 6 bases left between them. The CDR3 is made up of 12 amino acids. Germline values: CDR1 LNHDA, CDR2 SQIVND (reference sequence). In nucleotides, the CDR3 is TGTGCCAGTAGTGGACAGAACTATGGCTACACCTTC. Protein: CASSGQNYGYTF.

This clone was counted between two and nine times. CDR3 amino acids: CASRLGDRIAGELFF. CDR3 sequence (DNA): TGTGCCAGCAGGCTGGGGGACAGGATCGCCGGGGAGCTGTTTTTT. V usage is TRBV4-2 and J usage is TRBJ2-2; 8 nucleotides agree with TRBD1. The V segment lost 6 bases and the J segment 6 bases; nucleotides outside the gene matches: 9. The CDR3 spans 15 residues. Germline CDR1 reads LGHNA; CDR2 reads YNFKEQ.

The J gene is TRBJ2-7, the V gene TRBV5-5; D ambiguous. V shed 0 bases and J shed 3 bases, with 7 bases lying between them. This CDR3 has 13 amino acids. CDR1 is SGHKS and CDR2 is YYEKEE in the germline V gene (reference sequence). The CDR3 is CASSLAGLYEQYF. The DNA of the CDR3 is TGTGCCAGCAGCTTGGCTGGTCTCTACGAGCAGTACTTC.

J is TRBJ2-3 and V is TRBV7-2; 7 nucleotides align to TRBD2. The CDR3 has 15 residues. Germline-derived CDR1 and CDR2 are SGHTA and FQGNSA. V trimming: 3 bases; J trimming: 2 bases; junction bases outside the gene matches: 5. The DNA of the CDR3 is TGTGCCAGCAGCTTCGCCGGGGGGTCCACAGATACGCAGTATTTT. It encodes CASSFAGGSTDTQYF. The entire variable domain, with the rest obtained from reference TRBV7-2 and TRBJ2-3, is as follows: GAGVSQSPSNKVTEKGKDVELRCDPISGHTALYWYRQSLGQGLEFLIYFQGNSAPDKSGLPSDRFSAERTGGSVSTLTIQRTQQEDSAVYLCASSFAGGSTDTQYFGPGTRLTVL.

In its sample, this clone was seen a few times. The CDR3 region is CASSGTTQGRTEAFF. The CDR3 DNA reads as TGTGCCAGCAGCGGAACTACTCAGGGACGCACTGAAGCTTTCTTT. The chain joins TRBV2 to TRBJ1-1; possible D gene TRBD1, 5 bases. Per germline, CDR1 SNHLY and CDR2 FYNNEI. The CDR3 extends over 15 amino acids. Trimming took off 6 bases at V and 4 bases at J, with 18 bases between the two ends.

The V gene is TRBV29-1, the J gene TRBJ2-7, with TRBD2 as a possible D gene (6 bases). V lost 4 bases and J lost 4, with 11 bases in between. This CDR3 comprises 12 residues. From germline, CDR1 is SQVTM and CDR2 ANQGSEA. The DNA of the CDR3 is TGCAGCGTTGTCGGGAGACGATACGAGCAGTACTTC. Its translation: CSVVGRRYEQYF.

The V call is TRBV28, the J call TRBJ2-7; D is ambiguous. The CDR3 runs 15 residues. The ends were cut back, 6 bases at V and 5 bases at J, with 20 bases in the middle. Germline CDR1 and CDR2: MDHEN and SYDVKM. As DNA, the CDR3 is TGTGCCAGCAGCCCAAGCCGCTTAGGTGAGGACGAGCAGTACTTC. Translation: CASSPSRLGEDEQYF.

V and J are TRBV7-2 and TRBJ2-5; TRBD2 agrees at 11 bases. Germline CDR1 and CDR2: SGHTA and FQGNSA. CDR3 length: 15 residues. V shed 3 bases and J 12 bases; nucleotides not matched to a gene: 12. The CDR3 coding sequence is TGTGCCAGCAGCTTGGACTCCGGGACTAGCGGCCCAAAGTACTTC. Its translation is CASSLDSGTSGPKYF. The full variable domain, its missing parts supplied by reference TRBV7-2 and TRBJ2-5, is GAGVSQSPSNKVTEKGKDVELRCDPISGHTALYWYRQSLGQGLEFLIYFQGNSAPDKSGLPSDRFSAERTGGSVSTLTIQRTQQEDSAVYLCASSLDSGTSGPKYFGPGTRLLVL.

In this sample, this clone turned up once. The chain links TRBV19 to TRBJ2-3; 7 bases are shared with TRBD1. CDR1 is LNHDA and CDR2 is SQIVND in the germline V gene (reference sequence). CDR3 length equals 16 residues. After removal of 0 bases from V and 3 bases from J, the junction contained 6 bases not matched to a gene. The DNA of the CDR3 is TGTGCCAGTAGTATAGATGGCAGGGGGTGGACAGATACGCAGTATTTT. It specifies CASSIDGRGWTDTQYF.

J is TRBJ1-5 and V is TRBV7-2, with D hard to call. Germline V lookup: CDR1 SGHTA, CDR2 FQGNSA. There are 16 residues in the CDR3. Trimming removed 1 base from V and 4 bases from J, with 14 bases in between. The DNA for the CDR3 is TGTGCCAGCAGCTTAGGGTACGGCAGATCAAATCAGCCCCAGCATTTT. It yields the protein CASSLGYGRSNQPQHF. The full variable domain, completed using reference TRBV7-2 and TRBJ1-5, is GAGVSQSPSNKVTEKGKDVELRCDPISGHTALYWYRQSLGQGLEFLIYFQGNSAPDKSGLPSDRFSAERTGGSVSTLTIQRTQQEDSAVYLCASSLGYGRSNQPQHFGDGTRLSIL.

DNA of the CDR3: TGTGCCAGTAGTAATCGTGGGGGCACCTACGAGCAGTACTTC. Translating gives CASSNRGGTYEQYF. The chain carries TRBV19 and TRBJ2-7, with TRBD1 as a possible D gene (6 bases). CDR3 length: 14 amino acids. Trimming took 4 bases from V and 2 from J, leaving 12 bases between them. The germline V gene encodes CDR1 LNHDA and CDR2 SQIVND (reference sequence).